This TCR beta chain emerged from a study of cytomegalovirus exposure and HLA in healthy donors. Vbeta (60) and Jbeta (13) primers were used in the PCR. The method was immunoSEQ multiplex PCR; TCRdb's version includes in-frame clones alone and lacks a portion of them. The top ten clones hold less than 1.5% of a sample with over 130,000 clones, roughly 80% of them seen once. Findings and caveats of the study: A few of the chains that were CMV-associated were confirmed in vitro to be specific for CMV antigens.

This CDR3 spans 15 amino acids. V shed 4 bases and J shed 7 bases, with 20 bases lying between them. The germline gives CDR1 SGHVS, CDR2 FQNEAQ. A note on this clone: The antigen is unknown.

This chain uses TRBV7-8 with TRBJ2-7; tentative D call: TRBD2 (6 bases). The sample comprised PBMCs. This clonotype was sampled from a female donor in good health and CMV-seronegative. The CDR3 loop is CASSSPYGSLGEQYF. The CDR3 bases are TGTGCCAGCAGCTCCCCTTACGGGAGTCTTGGGGAGCAGTACTTC.